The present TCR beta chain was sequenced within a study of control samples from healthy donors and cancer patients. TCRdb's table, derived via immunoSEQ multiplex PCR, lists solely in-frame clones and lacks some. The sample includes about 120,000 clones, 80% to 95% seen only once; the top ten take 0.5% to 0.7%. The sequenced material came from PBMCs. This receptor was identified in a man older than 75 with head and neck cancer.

CDR3 region: CASSPRGGYEQYF. As DNA, the CDR3 is TGTGCCAGCAGTCCCCGCGGGGGCTACGAGCAGTACTTC. The genes are TRBV6-6 and TRBJ2-7; 7 positions match TRBD2. Trimming removed 5 bases from V and 3 bases from J; junction bases left unmatched: 4. The CDR3 sequence is 13 residues long. CDR1 and CDR2 (germline): MNHNY, SVGAGI (reference sequence).